Below are 30 T cell receptor beta chains sequenced from a single sample in a study of monozygotic twins with inflammatory bowel disease. TCRdb re-called the 5' RACE reads; every CDR3 protein appears as one record, without DNA. Its clone listing holds about 450,000 distinct CDR3 sequences. The sample comprised blood. The receptors come from a human donor with ulcerative colitis or Crohn's disease, or a healthy co-twin of an affected twin (not recorded which).

This rearrangement joins TRBV9 to TRBJ2-6; TCRdb lists TRBD2, though no DNA is available to test this call. CDR3 length: 23 amino acids. Germline values: CDR1 SGDLS, CDR2 YYNGEE. The chain's CDR3 is CASSVGSWGALGVQYPGANVLTF. Full variable domain (missing parts from reference TRBV9 and TRBJ2-6): DSGVTQTPKHLITATGQRVTLRCSPRSGDLSVYWYQQSLDQGLQFLIQYYNGEERAKGNILERFSAQQFPDLHSELNLSSLELGDSALYFCASSVGSWGALGVQYPGANVLTFGAGSRLTVL.

The V and J genes are TRBV12-3 or TRBV12-4 and TRBJ2-1; TCRdb lists TRBD1, though no DNA is available to test this call. The CDR3 consists of 14 residues. CDR3 protein: CASIQGAGRRAPFF.

The rearrangement links TRBV12-3 or TRBV12-4 to TRBJ2-1; no DNA is available, so the TRBD1 call from TCRdb remains unchecked. This CDR3 has 15 residues. The CDR3 loop is CASRPRGTGYNEQFF.

The chain employs TRBV5-5 and TRBJ2-5; the TCRdb D gene call, TRBD2, has no DNA to confirm it. The length of the CDR3 is 14 residues. The germline V gene encodes CDR1 SGHKS and CDR2 YYEKEE (reference sequence). This CDR3 is CASRLSGAGETQYF.

The rearrangement joins TRBV4-3 to TRBJ1-5; TCRdb picks TRBD1, but there is no DNA to check that call. This CDR3 has 16 amino acids. Germline assignment: CDR1 LGHNA and CDR2 YSLEER. CDR3 residues: CASSQLYTGPNQPQHF.

J is TRBJ1-1 and V is TRBV27; TCRdb selects TRBD1, and the lack of DNA leaves this call unchecked. Germline CDR1 and CDR2: MNHEY and SMNVEV (reference sequence). The CDR3 sequence is 13 residues long. The CDR3 sequence is CASSWGSNTEAFF.

The CDR3 region is CASSLMVASSYNEQFF. The chain employs TRBV5-1 and TRBJ2-1; as DNA is missing, the TRBD2 call by TCRdb cannot be tested. Germline V CDR1 and CDR2: SGHRS, YFSETQ. CDR3 length: 16 amino acids.

This chain joins TRBV19 and TRBJ2-1; TCRdb gives TRBD2 as the D gene, but with no DNA this cannot be confirmed. This CDR3 is built from 16 residues. Germline CDR1 and CDR2: LNHDA and SQIVND (reference sequence). CDR3 in amino acids: CASSRLAGGPDNEQFF.

The gene calls are TRBV20-1 and TRBJ2-7; the D call from TCRdb, TRBD2, cannot be confirmed without DNA. Per the germline V gene, CDR1 is DFQATT and CDR2 is SNEGSKA (reference sequence). The CDR3 has 18 residues. The CDR3 is CSARPTSGRHPTTYEQYF.

This chain links TRBV27 with TRBJ1-2; TCRdb picks TRBD1, but there is no DNA to check that call. CDR3 length equals 14 residues. CDR1 is MNHEY, CDR2 SMNVEV, per germline (reference sequence). CDR3: CASGLGQGLTGYTF.

This chain links TRBV30 with TRBJ2-3; TCRdb lists TRBD2, though no DNA is available to test this call. This CDR3 spans 15 amino acids. Germline V gene lookup returns CDR1 GTSNPN and CDR2 SVGIG (reference sequence). CDR3 sequence: CAWSSWENRKDTQYF.

The V and J genes are TRBV29-1 and TRBJ1-2; as DNA is missing, the TRBD1 call by TCRdb cannot be tested. Germline V gene lookup returns CDR1 SQVTM and CDR2 ANQGSEA. The CDR3 totals 11 residues. CDR3 sequence reads: CSVERGDGYTF.

The CDR3 here is CASSQDVASSGANVLTF. The genes are TRBV4-3 and TRBJ2-6. This CDR3 region has 17 residues. Per the germline V gene, CDR1 is LGHNA and CDR2 is YSLEER.

This chain uses TRBV28 with TRBJ1-5; the TRBD1 assignment by TCRdb is unverifiable without DNA. The CDR3 contains 16 residues. Germline CDR1 MDHEN, CDR2 SYDVKM. CDR3 sequence reads: CASSLARTGGNQPQHF.

This rearrangement joins TRBV20-1 to TRBJ2-1; the TCRdb call, TRBD2, lacks DNA for checking. There are 15 residues in the CDR3. Looked up from germline, CDR1 is DFQATT and CDR2 is SNEGSKA (reference sequence). CDR3: CSAFRTSGANNEQFF.

The CDR3 loop reads CASSMSAGRSTGELFF. The chain joins TRBV19 to TRBJ2-2; the D call from TCRdb, TRBD1, cannot be confirmed without DNA. Germline loops: CDR1 LNHDA, CDR2 SQIVND (reference sequence). The CDR3 is 16 amino acids.

V and J are TRBV25-1 and TRBJ2-2; the TCRdb D gene call, TRBD2, has no DNA to confirm it. From germline, CDR1 is MGHDK and CDR2 SYGVNS. The CDR3 contains 15 residues. The CDR3 loop reads CASSDSGRATGELFF.

The chain joins TRBV5-4 to TRBJ2-3; TCRdb lists TRBD1, though no DNA is available to test this call. The germline V gene encodes CDR1 SGHNT and CDR2 YYREEE (reference sequence). The CDR3 is made up of 14 amino acids. CDR3 in amino acids: CASSLGQDPDTQYF.

V usage is TRBV5-1 and J usage is TRBJ2-7; checking the TCRdb D call of TRBD1 is not possible without DNA. The V gene's germline CDR1 is SGHRS and CDR2 YFSETQ. The CDR3 spans 14 residues. Here the CDR3 reads CASSLEDRVREQYF.

The rearrangement links TRBV24-1 to TRBJ2-1; TCRdb proposes TRBD2, but this gene call is untestable without DNA. Germline CDR1 and CDR2: KGHDR and SFDVKD. The CDR3 totals 13 residues. CDR3: CATSDRGREEQFF.

This chain connects TRBV19 to TRBJ1-1. From germline, CDR1 is LNHDA and CDR2 SQIVND (reference sequence). CDR3 length: 13 amino acids. The CDR3 region is CASSTGRTTEAFF.

The rearrangement links TRBV19 to TRBJ2-7; TCRdb's D call, TRBD1, is unchecked because there is no DNA. Per germline, CDR1 LNHDA and CDR2 SQIVND (reference sequence). This CDR3 is built from 14 residues. CDR3 residues: CASSTGQGTYEQYF.

This chain uses TRBV14 with TRBJ1-1; the D call of TRBD1 rests on TCRdb alone, since no DNA is present to check it. Germline lookup yields CDR1 SGHDN and CDR2 FVKESK. This CDR3 has 16 residues. The chain's CDR3 is CASSQVPWGADTEAFF.

V and J are TRBV15 and TRBJ1-1; TCRdb's D call of TRBD1 is untestable without DNA. The V gene's germline CDR1 is LNHNV and CDR2 YYDKDF (reference sequence). This CDR3 is 14 amino acids long. The CDR3: CATSARGFNTEAFF.

This chain joins TRBV24-1 and TRBJ2-1; no DNA is available, so the TRBD2 call from TCRdb remains unchecked. There are 14 residues in the CDR3. Germline values: CDR1 KGHDR, CDR2 SFDVKD. The CDR3 loop is CATSTSGGRHEQFF.

The chain uses TRBV20-1 and TRBJ2-7. Germline assignment: CDR1 DFQATT and CDR2 SNEGSKA (reference sequence). This CDR3 region has 12 residues. CDR3 sequence reads: CSALGWNYEQYF.

The chain couples TRBV19 to TRBJ1-5. From germline, CDR1 is LNHDA and CDR2 SQIVND (reference sequence). The CDR3 sequence is 15 residues long. CDR3 protein: CASSIVGQLNQPQHF.

The gene calls are TRBV3-1 and TRBJ1-2. The germline V gene encodes CDR1 LGHDT and CDR2 YNNKEL (reference sequence). The CDR3 runs 14 residues. The CDR3 region is CASSPFSSNYGYTF.

CDR3 region: CASGLPPRGASTDTQYF. The rearrangement links TRBV12-5 to TRBJ2-3; with no DNA, the TCRdb D assignment of TRBD1 cannot be verified. CDR1 and CDR2 (germline): LGHNT, FRNRAP. There are 17 residues in the CDR3. Combining the CDR3 with reference TRBV12-5 and TRBJ2-3 gives the whole variable domain DARVTQTPRHKVTEMGQEVTMRCQPILGHNTVFWYRQTMMQGLELLAYFRNRAPLDDSGMPKDRFSAEMPDATLATLKIQPSEPRDSAVYFCASGLPPRGASTDTQYFGPGTRLTVL.

The rearrangement uses TRBV20-1 and TRBJ1-5. Germline V gene lookup returns CDR1 DFQATT and CDR2 SNEGSKA (reference sequence). This CDR3 contains 14 residues. This CDR3 reads CSARDSVINQPQHF.